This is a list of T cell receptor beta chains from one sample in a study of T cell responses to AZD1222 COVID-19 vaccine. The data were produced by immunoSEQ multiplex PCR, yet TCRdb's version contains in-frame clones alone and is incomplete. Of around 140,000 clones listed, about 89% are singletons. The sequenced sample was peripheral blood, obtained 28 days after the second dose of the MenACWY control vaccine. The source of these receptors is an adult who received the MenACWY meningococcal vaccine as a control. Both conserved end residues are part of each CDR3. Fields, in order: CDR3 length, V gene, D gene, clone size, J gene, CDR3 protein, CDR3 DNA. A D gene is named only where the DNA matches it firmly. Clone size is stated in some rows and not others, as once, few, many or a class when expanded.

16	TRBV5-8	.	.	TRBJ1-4	CASSLGMTANNEKLFF	TGTGCCAGCAGCCTAGGAATGACAGCCAATAATGAAAAACTGTTTTTT
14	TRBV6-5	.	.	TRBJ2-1	CASRTIREDNEQFF	TGTGCCAGCAGGACCATTAGAGAGGACAATGAGCAGTTCTTC
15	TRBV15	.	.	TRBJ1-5	CATSREASRNQPQHF	TGTGCCACCAGCAGAGAGGCCAGCCGGAATCAGCCCCAGCATTTT
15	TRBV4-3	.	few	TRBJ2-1	CASSQGPGPFDEQFF	TGCGCCAGCAGCCAAGGGCCAGGGCCGTTCGATGAGCAGTTCTTC
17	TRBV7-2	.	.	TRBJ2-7	CASSLEVSGVRSYEQYF	TGTGCCAGCAGCTTAGAAGTTTCAGGGGTCCGTTCCTACGAGCAGTACTTC
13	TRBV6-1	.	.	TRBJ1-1	CASSEGGDTEAFF	TGTGCCAGCAGTGAAGGTGGGGACACTGAAGCTTTCTTT
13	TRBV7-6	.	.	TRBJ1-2	CASSAGQDYGYTF	TGTGCCAGCAGCGCTGGACAAGACTATGGCTACACCTTC
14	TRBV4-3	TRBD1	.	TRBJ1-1	CASSQAGTGGEAFF	TGCGCCAGCAGCCAGGCCGGGACAGGGGGTGAAGCTTTCTTT
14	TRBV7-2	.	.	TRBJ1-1	CASSLAVRDGTYEF	TGTGCCAGCAGCTTAGCAGTCCGGGACGGGACGTATGAATTT
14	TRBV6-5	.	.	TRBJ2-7	CASSPWTASYEQYF	TGTGCCAGCAGTCCTTGGACAGCCTCCTACGAGCAGTACTTC
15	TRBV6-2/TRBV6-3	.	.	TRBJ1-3	CASRPTGISGNTIYF	TGTGCCAGCAGGCCTACAGGGATCTCTGGAAACACCATATATTTT
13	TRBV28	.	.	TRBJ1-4	CASSFGRTEKLFF	TGTGCCAGCAGTTTCGGACGGACGGAAAAACTGTTTTTT
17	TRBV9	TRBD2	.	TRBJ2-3	CASSPRTSGHSTDTQYF	TGTGCCAGCAGCCCTCGCACTAGCGGGCATAGCACAGATACGCAGTATTTT
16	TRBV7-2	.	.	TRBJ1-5	CASRLGGTDSNQPQHF	TGTGCCAGCAGGTTAGGGGGGACGGATAGCAATCAGCCCCAGCATTTT
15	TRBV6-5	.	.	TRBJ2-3	CASSYSGRTLDTQYF	TGTGCCAGCAGTTACTCTGGCAGGACACTGGATACGCAGTATTTT
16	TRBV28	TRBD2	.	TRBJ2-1	CASSPPGGLAVNEQFF	TGTGCCAGCAGCCCACCTGGGGGTCTAGCGGTAAATGAGCAGTTCTTC
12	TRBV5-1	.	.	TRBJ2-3	CASTSITDTQYF	TGCGCCAGCACCTCCATAACAGATACGCAGTATTTT
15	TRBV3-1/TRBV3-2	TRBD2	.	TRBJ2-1	CASSSLAGDGNEQFF	TGTGCCAGCAGCTCACTAGCGGGAGATGGTAATGAGCAGTTCTTC
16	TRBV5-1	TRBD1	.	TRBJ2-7	CASSLSPLGGAYEQYF	TGCGCCAGCAGCTTGAGTCCATTAGGGGGCGCGTACGAGCAGTACTTC
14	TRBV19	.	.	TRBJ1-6	CASSIDPGRSPLHF	TGTGCCAGTAGTATAGACCCAGGGCGTTCACCCCTCCACTTT